The T cell receptor (beta chain) described here comes from a study of cytomegalovirus exposure and HLA in healthy donors. On this clone itself: Antigen specificity is unknown.

Study-level points and caveats: There were 150 to 200 TCR beta chains listed as cytomegalovirus-associated. It was confirmed in vitro that a few of the CMV-associated chains were specific for CMV antigens. It was reported that the classifier diagnosed cytomegalovirus status with high specificity and sensitivity in both the original and validation cohorts.

The CDR3 consists of 12 residues. Germline CDR1 reads SGHRS; CDR2 reads YFSETQ. Trimming took off 0 bases at V and 8 bases at J, with 8 bases between the two ends. Libraries were prepared by immunoSEQ multiplex PCR; TCRdb keeps only in-frame clonotypes and omits some of them. The sample records tens of thousands of clones, 90% to 95% being singletons. Sequencing input: PBMCs. The V and J genes are TRBV5-1 and TRBJ1-2, with TRBD1 as a possible D gene (5 bases). This clonotype was sampled from a man aged 18 to 29 in good health and CMV-seronegative. The CDR3 DNA reads as TGCGCCAGCAGCTTGGACAGGATGGGCTACACCTTC. Translated, it gives CASSLDRMGYTF.